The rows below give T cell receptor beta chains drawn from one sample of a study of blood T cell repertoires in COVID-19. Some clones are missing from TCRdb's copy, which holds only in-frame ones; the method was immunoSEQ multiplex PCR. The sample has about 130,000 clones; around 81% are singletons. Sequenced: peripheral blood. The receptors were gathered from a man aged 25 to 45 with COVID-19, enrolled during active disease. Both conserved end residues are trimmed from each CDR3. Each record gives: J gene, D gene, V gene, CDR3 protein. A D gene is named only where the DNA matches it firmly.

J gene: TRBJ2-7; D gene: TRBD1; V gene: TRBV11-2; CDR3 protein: ASSLGGTGAEQY
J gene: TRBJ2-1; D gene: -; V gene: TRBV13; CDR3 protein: ASRAPGGSYNEQF
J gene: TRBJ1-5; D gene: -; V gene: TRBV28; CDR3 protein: ASSLEREGNQPQH
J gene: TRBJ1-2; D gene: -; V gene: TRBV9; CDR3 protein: ASTKAGTRDTYGYT
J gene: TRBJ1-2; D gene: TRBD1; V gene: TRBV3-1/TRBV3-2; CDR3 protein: ASSRGRGNYGYT
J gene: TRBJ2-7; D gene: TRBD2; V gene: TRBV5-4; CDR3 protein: ASRRTSGSDEQY
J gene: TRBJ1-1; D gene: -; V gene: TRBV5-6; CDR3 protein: ASSLGSRGMNTEAF
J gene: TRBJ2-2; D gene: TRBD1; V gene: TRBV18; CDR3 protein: ASSPYLRVRQGTGELF
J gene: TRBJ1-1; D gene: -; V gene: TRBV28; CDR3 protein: ASSSSGREGTEAF
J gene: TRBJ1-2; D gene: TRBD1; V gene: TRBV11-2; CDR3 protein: ASTVPGTGYDGYT
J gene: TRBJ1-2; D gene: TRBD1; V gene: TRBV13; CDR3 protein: ASSGWDRVFGGGGYT
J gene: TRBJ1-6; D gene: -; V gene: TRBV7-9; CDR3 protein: ASSLDRANSPLH
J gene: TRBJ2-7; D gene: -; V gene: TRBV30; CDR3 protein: AWTRGGEQY
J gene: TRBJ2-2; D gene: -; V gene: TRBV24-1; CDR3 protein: ATSDLEAIGELF
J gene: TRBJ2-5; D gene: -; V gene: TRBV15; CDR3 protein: ATSRGQQETQY
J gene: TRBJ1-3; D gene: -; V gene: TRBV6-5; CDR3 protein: ASVPGEPGNTIY
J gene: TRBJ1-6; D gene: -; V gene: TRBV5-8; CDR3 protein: ASSLADSRVYADNSPLH
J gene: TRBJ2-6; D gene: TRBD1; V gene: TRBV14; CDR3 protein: ASSQVTGSVLT
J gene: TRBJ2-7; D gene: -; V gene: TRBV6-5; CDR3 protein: ASSYSWRGYEQY
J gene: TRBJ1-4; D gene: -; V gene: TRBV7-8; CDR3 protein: ASSLAGAQKLF
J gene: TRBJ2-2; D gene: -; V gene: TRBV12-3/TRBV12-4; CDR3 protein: ASTSQYTGELF
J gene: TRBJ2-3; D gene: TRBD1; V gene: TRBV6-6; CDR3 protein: ASSYSDRGVTQY
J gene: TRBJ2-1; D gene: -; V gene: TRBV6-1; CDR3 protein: ASSEAWQGPYNEQF
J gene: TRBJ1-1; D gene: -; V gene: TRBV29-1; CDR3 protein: SVGGLNTEAF
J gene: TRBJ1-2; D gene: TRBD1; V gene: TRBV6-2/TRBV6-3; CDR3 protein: ASSSGTGFHYGYT